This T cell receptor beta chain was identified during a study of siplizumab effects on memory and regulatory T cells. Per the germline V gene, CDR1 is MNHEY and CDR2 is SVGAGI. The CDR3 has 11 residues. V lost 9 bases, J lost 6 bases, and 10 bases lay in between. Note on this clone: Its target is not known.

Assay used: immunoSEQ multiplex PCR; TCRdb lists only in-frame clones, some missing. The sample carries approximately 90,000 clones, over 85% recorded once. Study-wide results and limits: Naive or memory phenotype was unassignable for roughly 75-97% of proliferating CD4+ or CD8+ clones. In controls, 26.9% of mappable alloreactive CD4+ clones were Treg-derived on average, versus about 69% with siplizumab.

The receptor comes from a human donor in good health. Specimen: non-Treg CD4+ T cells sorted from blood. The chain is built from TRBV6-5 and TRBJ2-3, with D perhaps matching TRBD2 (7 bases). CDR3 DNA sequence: TGTGCCAGTGGGAGGGGGGATACGCAGTATTTT. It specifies CASGRGDTQYF.